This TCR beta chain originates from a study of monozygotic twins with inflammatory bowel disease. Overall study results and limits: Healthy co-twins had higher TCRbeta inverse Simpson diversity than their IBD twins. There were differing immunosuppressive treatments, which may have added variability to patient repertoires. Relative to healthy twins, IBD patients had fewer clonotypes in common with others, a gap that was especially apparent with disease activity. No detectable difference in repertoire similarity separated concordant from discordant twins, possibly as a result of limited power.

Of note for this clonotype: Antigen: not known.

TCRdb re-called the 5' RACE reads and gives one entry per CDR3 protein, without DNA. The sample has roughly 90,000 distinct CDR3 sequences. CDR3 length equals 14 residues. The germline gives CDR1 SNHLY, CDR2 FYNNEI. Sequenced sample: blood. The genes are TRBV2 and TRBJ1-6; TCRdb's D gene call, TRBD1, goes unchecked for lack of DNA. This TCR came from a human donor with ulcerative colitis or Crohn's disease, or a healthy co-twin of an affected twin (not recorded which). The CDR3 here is CASSGTVNNSPLHF. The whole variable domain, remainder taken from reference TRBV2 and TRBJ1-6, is EPEVTQTPSHQVTQMGQEVILRCVPISNHLYFYWYRQILGQKVEFLVSFYNNEISEKSEIFDDQFSVERPDGSNFTLKIRSTKLEDSAMYFCASSGTVNNSPLHFGNGTRLTVT.